This TCR beta chain comes out of a study of identical twins. Germline assignment: CDR1 LNHNV and CDR2 YYDKDF (reference sequence). The CDR3 covers 13 residues. V was clipped by 4 bases and J by 1 base, with 4 bases between them. In its sample, this clonotype was seen many times. Via MiXCR, TCRdb re-called the 5' RACE reads, giving one row per CDR3 protein. The sample yields 500,000 to 700,000 distinct CDR3 sequences, around 7.5% seen once. These data are also associated with another study on yellow fever vaccine responses in identical twins.

The material sequenced was PBMCs. The source is a young woman in good health. The chain is built from TRBV15 and TRBJ2-2; the D is unclear. CDR3 in DNA: TGTGCCACCAGCACACAGAACACCGGGGAGCTGTTTTTT. Translation: CATSTQNTGELFF.